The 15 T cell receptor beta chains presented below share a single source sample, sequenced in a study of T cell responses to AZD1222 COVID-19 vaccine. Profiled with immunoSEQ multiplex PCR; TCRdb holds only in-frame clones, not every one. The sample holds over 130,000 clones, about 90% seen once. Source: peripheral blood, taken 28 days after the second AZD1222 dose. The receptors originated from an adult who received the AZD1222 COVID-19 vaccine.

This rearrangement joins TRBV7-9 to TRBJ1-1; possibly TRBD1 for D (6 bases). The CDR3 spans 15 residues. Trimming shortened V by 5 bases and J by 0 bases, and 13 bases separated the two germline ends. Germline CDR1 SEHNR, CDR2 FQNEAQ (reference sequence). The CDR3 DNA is TGTGCCAGCAGCCCACGACAGGCAATGAACACTGAAGCTTTCTTT. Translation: CASSPRQAMNTEAFF. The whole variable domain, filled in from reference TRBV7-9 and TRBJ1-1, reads DTGVSQNPRHKITKRGQNVTFRCDPISEHNRLYWYRQTLGQGPEFLTYFQNEAQLEKSRLLSDRFSAERPKGSFSTLEIQRTEQGDSAMYLCASSPRQAMNTEAFFGQGTRLTVV.

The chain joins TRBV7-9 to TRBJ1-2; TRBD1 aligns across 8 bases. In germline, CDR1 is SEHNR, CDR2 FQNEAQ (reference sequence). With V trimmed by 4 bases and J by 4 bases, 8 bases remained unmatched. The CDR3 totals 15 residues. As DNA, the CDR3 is TGTGCCAGCAGCTCCACTCAAACAGGGGGCTATGGCTACACCTTC. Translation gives CASSSTQTGGYGYTF.

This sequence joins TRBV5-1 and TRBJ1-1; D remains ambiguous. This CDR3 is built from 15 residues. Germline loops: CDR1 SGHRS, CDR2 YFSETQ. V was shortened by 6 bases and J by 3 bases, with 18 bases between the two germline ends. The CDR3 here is CASKFGNLGDTEAFF. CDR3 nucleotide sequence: TGCGCCAGCAAATTTGGGAATCTCGGGGACACTGAAGCTTTCTTT.

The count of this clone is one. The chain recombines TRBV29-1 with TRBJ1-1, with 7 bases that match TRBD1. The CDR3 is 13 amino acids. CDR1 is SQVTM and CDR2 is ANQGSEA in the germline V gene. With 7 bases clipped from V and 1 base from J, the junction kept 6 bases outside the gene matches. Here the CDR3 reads CSAPRTGNTEAFF. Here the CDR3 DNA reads TGCAGCGCCCCCCGGACAGGGAACACTGAAGCTTTCTTT.

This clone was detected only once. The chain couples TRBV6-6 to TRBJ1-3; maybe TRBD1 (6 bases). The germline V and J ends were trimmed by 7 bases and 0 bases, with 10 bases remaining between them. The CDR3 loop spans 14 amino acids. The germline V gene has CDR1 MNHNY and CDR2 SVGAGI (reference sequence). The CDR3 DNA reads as TGTGCCAGCATCACAGGGTTCTCTGGAAACACCATATATTTT. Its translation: CASITGFSGNTIYF.

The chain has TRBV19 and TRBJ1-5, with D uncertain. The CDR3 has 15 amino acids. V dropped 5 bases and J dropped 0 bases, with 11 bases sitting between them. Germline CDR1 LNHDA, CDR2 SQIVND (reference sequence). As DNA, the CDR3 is TGTGCCAGTAGTGTACGACAAGATAGCAATCAGCCCCAGCATTTT. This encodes CASSVRQDSNQPQHF. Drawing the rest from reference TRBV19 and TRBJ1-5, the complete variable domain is DGGITQSPKYLFRKEGQNVTLSCEQNLNHDAMYWYRQDPGQGLRLIYYSQIVNDFQKGDIAEGYSVSREKKESFPLTVTSAQKNPTAFYLCASSVRQDSNQPQHFGDGTRLSIL.

The CDR3 region is CASTIGNLNNEQFF. The DNA for the CDR3 is TGTGCCAGTACAATTGGAAACCTAAACAATGAGCAGTTCTTC. This chain connects TRBV19 to TRBJ2-1; D is unresolved. The CDR3 is 14 amino acids. Per germline, CDR1 LNHDA and CDR2 SQIVND (reference sequence). The V and J ends lost 7 bases and 5 bases respectively, with 15 bases between them.

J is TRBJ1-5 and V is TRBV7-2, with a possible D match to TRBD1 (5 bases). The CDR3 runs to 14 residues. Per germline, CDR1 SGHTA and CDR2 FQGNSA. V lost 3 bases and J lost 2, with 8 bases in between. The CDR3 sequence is CASSFQGGNQPQHF. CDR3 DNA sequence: TGTGCCAGCAGCTTTCAAGGGGGCAATCAGCCCCAGCATTTT.

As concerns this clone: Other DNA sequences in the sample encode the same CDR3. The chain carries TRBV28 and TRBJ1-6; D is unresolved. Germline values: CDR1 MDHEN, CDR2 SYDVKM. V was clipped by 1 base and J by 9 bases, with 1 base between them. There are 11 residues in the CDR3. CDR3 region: CASSLSSPLHF. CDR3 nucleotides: TGTGCCAGCAGTTTATCTTCACCCCTCCACTTT. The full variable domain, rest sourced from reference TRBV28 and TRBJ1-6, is DVKVTQSSRYLVKRTGEKVFLECVQDMDHENMFWYRQDPGLGLRLIYFSYDVKMKEKGDIPEGYSVSREKKERFSLILESASTNQTSMYLCASSLSSPLHFGNGTRLTVT.

This CDR3 is CASNLGRAAGELFF. CDR3 nucleotides: TGTGCCAGCAACTTGGGCAGGGCGGCCGGGGAGCTGTTTTTT. The chain carries TRBV11-3 and TRBJ2-2, with D perhaps TRBD1 (5 bases). The CDR3 totals 14 residues. Trimming removed 7 bases at V and 6 bases at J, with 15 bases between. CDR1 and CDR2 from the germline V gene are SGHNT and YENEEA.

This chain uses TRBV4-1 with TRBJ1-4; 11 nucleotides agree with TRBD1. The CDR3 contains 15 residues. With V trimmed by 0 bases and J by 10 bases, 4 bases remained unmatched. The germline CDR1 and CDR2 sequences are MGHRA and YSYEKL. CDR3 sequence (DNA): TGCGCCAGCAGCCAAGACCCGGGACAGGGGGGAAAACTGTTTTTT. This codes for CASSQDPGQGGKLFF.

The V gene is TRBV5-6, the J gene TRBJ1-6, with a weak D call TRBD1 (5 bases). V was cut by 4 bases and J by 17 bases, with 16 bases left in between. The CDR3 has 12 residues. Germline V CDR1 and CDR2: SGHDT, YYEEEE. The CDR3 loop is CASSPGPSGVHF. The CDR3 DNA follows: TGTGCCAGCAGCCCAGGCCCGTCGGGGGTCCACTTT.

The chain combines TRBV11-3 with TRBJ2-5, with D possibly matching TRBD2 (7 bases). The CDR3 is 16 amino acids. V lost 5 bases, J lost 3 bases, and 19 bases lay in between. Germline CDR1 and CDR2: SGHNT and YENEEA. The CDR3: CASSHTLRGAKETQYF. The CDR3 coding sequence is TGTGCCAGCAGCCACACCCTTCGGGGGGCGAAAGAGACCCAGTACTTC.

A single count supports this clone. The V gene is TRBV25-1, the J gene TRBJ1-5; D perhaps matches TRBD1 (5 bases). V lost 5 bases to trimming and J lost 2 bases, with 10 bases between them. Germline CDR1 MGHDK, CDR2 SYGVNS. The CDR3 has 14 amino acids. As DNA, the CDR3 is TGTGCCAGCAGTAACAGGTTCGGCAATCAGCCCCAGCATTTT. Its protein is CASSNRFGNQPQHF. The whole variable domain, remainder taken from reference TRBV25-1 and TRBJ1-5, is EADIYQTPRYLVIGTGKKITLECSQTMGHDKMYWYQQDPGMELHLIHYSYGVNSTEKGDLSSESTVSRIRTEHFPLTLESARPSHTSQYLCASSNRFGNQPQHFGDGTRLSIL.

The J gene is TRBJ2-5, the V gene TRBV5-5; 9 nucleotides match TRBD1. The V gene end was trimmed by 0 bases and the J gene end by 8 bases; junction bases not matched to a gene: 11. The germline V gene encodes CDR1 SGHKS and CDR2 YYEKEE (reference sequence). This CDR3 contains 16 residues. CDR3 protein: CASSLDPFSGQGTQYF. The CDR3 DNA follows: TGTGCCAGCAGCTTGGACCCTTTCTCGGGACAGGGAACCCAGTACTTC.